Shown below are 26 T cell receptor beta chains from a single sample sequenced in a study of blood T cell repertoires in COVID-19. Measured with immunoSEQ multiplex PCR; TCRdb has only the in-frame clones, and not every one. Of 70,000 to 90,000 clones in the sample, around 90% were seen once. Material: peripheral blood. The receptor set was obtained from a human donor in a cohort sampled during active COVID-19.

V and J are TRBV9 and TRBJ1-1; possibly TRBD1 for D (5 bases). In germline, CDR1 is SGDLS, CDR2 YYNGEE. The CDR3 totals 14 residues. V lost 0 bases and J 8 bases, leaving 14 bases between the germline ends. The DNA for the CDR3 is TGTGCCAGCAGCGTAGTACTACGGGGGGAAGAAGCTTTCTTT. It translates to CASSVVLRGEEAFF.

The V call is TRBV5-8, the J call TRBJ1-4; D is unresolved. This CDR3 spans 15 amino acids. CDR1 is SGHTS, CDR2 YDEGEE, per germline. V was clipped by 0 bases and J by 0 bases, with 6 bases between them. In nucleotides, the CDR3 is TGTGCCAGCAGCTTGGGCGATGCAACTAATGAAAAACTGTTTTTT. Amino acid sequence: CASSLGDATNEKLFF.

V gene TRBV5-1 combines with J gene TRBJ2-3, with D tentatively TRBD2 (5 bases). The CDR3 runs 14 residues. Looked up from germline, CDR1 is SGHRS and CDR2 is YFSETQ. The V end lost 3 bases, the J end lost 0 bases, and 8 bases lay between the germline ends. The DNA for the CDR3 is TGCGCCAGCAGCTCAAGGACTAGCACAGATACGCAGTATTTT. Translating gives CASSSRTSTDTQYF.

This clone is a singleton in its sample. The chain uses TRBV6-4 and TRBJ1-1; 9 bases agree with TRBD1. The CDR3 has 16 amino acids. V lost 6 bases, J lost 1 base, and 9 bases stayed unmatched. The germline V gene has CDR1 MRHNA and CDR2 SNTAGT. The CDR3 DNA reads as TGTGCCAGCAGAAACAGGGGGCTAGGAGGGAACACTGAAGCTTTCTTT. It is translated as CASRNRGLGGNTEAFF.

The chain recombines TRBV6-5 with TRBJ2-2, with D tentatively TRBD2 (6 bases). Germline CDR1 MNHEY, CDR2 SVGAGI. This CDR3 contains 15 residues. The V end lost 5 bases, the J end lost 0 bases, and 10 bases lay between the germline ends. The CDR3 spells CASSPGTSNTGELFF. In DNA, the CDR3 is TGTGCCAGCAGTCCCGGGACTTCGAACACCGGGGAGCTGTTTTTT.

DNA of the CDR3: TGTGCCACCAGTGACACGACACCGGATGGGACCGGGGAGCTGTTTTTT. This translates into CATSDTTPDGTGELFF. The V gene is TRBV24-1, the J gene TRBJ2-2; D call uncertain. Germline CDR1 KGHDR, CDR2 SFDVKD. Trimming took off 4 bases at V and 5 bases at J, with 16 bases between the two ends. The length of the CDR3 is 16 residues.

The chain uses TRBV29-1 and TRBJ2-2, with 12 bases that match TRBD2. Germline CDR1 and CDR2: SQVTM and ANQGSEA. V shed 7 bases, J shed 4 bases, and the junction held 7 bases outside the gene matches. The CDR3 runs 15 residues. This chain's CDR3 is CSGASGGGPTGELFF. CDR3 in DNA: TGCAGCGGGGCTAGCGGGGGGGGACCCACCGGGGAGCTGTTTTTT.

V is TRBV30 and J is TRBJ2-4; D possibly corresponds to TRBD1 (5 bases). Germline CDR1 reads GTSNPN; CDR2 reads SVGIG (reference sequence). The ends were cut back, 4 bases at V and 3 bases at J, with 10 bases in the middle. This CDR3 is built from 13 residues. For the CDR3, the DNA is TGTGCCTGGACAGGGAATGGCAAAAACATTCAGTACTTC. Encoded protein: CAWTGNGKNIQYF.

CDR3 coding DNA: TGTGCCAGCAGCTTAGCCGGTCAGAGCCTCCACTTT. The encoded protein is CASSLAGQSLHF. V gene TRBV2 combines with J gene TRBJ1-6, with D unresolved. From germline, CDR1 is SNHLY and CDR2 FYNNEI. The germline V and J ends were trimmed by 6 bases and 15 bases, with 15 bases remaining between them. The CDR3 covers 12 residues.

V usage is TRBV5-1 and J usage is TRBJ2-1; TRBD2 aligns across 9 bases. The length of the CDR3 is 15 residues. CDR1 and CDR2 (germline): SGHRS, YFSETQ. V lost 5 bases to trimming and J lost 5 bases; unmatched junction nucleotides: 8. The CDR3 DNA sequence: TGCGCCAGCAGTTCAACACTAGCGGGTGACAATGAGCAGTTCTTC. Translation gives CASSSTLAGDNEQFF.

The rearrangement uses TRBV6-2 or TRBV6-3 and TRBJ1-2; 8 bases match TRBD1. Trimming removed 4 bases from V and 4 bases from J; junction bases left unmatched: 8. The CDR3 is 15 residues long. Germline-derived CDR1 and CDR2 are MNHEY and SVGEGT. CDR3 loop: CASSSSTGELYGYTF. The CDR3 DNA sequence: TGTGCCAGCAGTTCCTCGACAGGGGAGCTCTATGGCTACACCTTC.

The V and J genes are TRBV6-1 and TRBJ2-7, with D unclear. Trimming pared 2 bases from V and 3 bases from J, leaving 11 bases between. CDR3 length equals 14 residues. In germline, CDR1 is MNHNS, CDR2 SASEGT. CDR3 nucleotide sequence: TGTGCCAGCAGTGAATACCAGGTGATCTACGAGCAGTACTTC. It translates to CASSEYQVIYEQYF.

The CDR3 region is CAISVRDSYGYTF. DNA of the CDR3: TGTGCCATCAGTGTCCGGGATTCCTATGGCTACACCTTC. This chain connects TRBV10-3 to TRBJ1-2; no clear D. Germline loops: CDR1 ENHRY, CDR2 SYGVKD. The CDR3 is 13 amino acids. With 4 bases removed from V and 4 bases from J, the gap between germline ends came to 10 bases.

J is TRBJ2-7 and V is TRBV3-1 (or the pseudogene TRBV3-2), with unresolved D. The CDR3 extends over 13 amino acids. CDR1 and CDR2 (germline): LGHDT, YNNKEL (reference sequence). With 4 bases removed from V and 2 bases from J, the gap between germline ends came to 9 bases. CDR3 in DNA: TGTGCCAGCAGCCCTGTTGCGACCTACGAGCAGTACTTC. Its translation: CASSPVATYEQYF.

The chain is built from TRBV18 and TRBJ1-1; 7 nucleotides agree with TRBD1. The CDR3 is 15 amino acids. CDR1 and CDR2 (germline): KGHSH, LQKENI. V shed 2 bases, J shed 4 bases, and the junction held 7 bases outside the gene matches. CDR3 sequence: CASSPVAGTATEAFF. Written as DNA, the CDR3 is TGTGCCAGCTCACCAGTCGCGGGGACAGCCACTGAAGCTTTCTTT.

The CDR3 nucleotides are TGTGCCAGTAGTATAAGCCACTACCTCGGAGAGCAGTTCTTC. Its translation: CASSISHYLGEQFF. The V and J genes are TRBV19 and TRBJ2-1; D gene unclear. Trimming cost V 2 bases and J 10 bases, with 15 bases left between them. CDR3 length equals 14 residues. The germline V gene encodes CDR1 LNHDA and CDR2 SQIVND (reference sequence).

This chain links TRBV5-4 with TRBJ1-2; no definite D call. Trimming cost V 0 bases and J 0 bases, with 6 bases left between them. Germline CDR1 reads SGHNT; CDR2 reads YYREEE (reference sequence). The CDR3 consists of 14 residues. The CDR3 protein is CASSLGVANYGYTF. The CDR3 DNA follows: TGTGCCAGCAGCTTGGGAGTAGCTAACTATGGCTACACCTTC.

CDR3 residues: CASSLGQGFNYGYTF. CDR3 nucleotides: TGTGCCAGCAGTCTCGGACAGGGGTTCAACTATGGCTACACCTTC. The gene calls are TRBV27 and TRBJ1-2; TRBD1 aligns across 9 bases. This CDR3 spans 15 amino acids. Germline CDR1 MNHEY, CDR2 SMNVEV (reference sequence). With 5 bases clipped from V and 2 bases from J, the junction kept 6 bases outside the gene matches.

The chain has TRBV3-1 (or the pseudogene TRBV3-2) and TRBJ2-2; no definite D call. The CDR3 contains 14 residues. Germline V CDR1 and CDR2: LGHDT, YNNKEL (reference sequence). Trimming removed 1 base at V and 1 base at J, with 4 bases between. The CDR3 nucleotides are TGTGCCAGCAGCCAAGTTAGGAACACCGGGGAGCTGTTTTTT. Translating gives CASSQVRNTGELFF.

In DNA, the CDR3 is TGTGCCAGCAGCCACCGCTTAGGGGGCGCGAACACCGGGGAGCTGTTTTTT. This gives the protein CASSHRLGGANTGELFF. The chain has TRBV7-2 and TRBJ2-2; 7 bases map to TRBD1. The germline V gene encodes CDR1 SGHTA and CDR2 FQGNSA. The CDR3 is 17 amino acids. V was pared by 5 bases and J by 0 bases, with 9 bases of the junction left unmatched. The full variable domain, rest sourced from reference TRBV7-2 and TRBJ2-2, is GAGVSQSPSNKVTEKGKDVELRCDPISGHTALYWYRQSLGQGLEFLIYFQGNSAPDKSGLPSDRFSAERTGGSVSTLTIQRTQQEDSAVYLCASSHRLGGANTGELFFGEGSRLTVL.

This chain joins TRBV27 and TRBJ2-7; weak D call: TRBD2 (5 bases). This CDR3 has 14 residues. Trimming removed 2 bases at V and 2 bases at J, with 10 bases between. Germline V CDR1 and CDR2: MNHEY, SMNVEV (reference sequence). The CDR3 sequence: CASSLPRETYEQYF. The CDR3 bases are TGTGCCAGCAGTTTACCCCGGGAAACCTACGAGCAGTACTTC.

This chain uses TRBV6-5 with TRBJ2-7; a possible D gene is TRBD1 (7 bases). Germline V CDR1 and CDR2: MNHEY, SVGAGI. Trimming removed 5 bases at V and 3 bases at J, with 11 bases between. This CDR3 contains 13 residues. CDR3 sequence: CASSPGGGYEQYF. The CDR3 DNA follows: TGTGCCAGCAGTCCAGGGGGAGGCTACGAGCAGTACTTC.

The rearrangement joins TRBV5-1 to TRBJ1-3, with D possibly TRBD1 on 5 matching bases. The V and J ends lost 5 bases and 0 bases respectively, with 12 bases between them. The germline gives CDR1 SGHRS, CDR2 YFSETQ. The CDR3 is 15 amino acids. The CDR3 sequence: CASSDRRDSGNTIYF. CDR3 nucleotides: TGCGCCAGCAGTGACCGCAGGGACTCTGGAAACACCATATATTTT.

This clone was counted once. The V and J genes are TRBV4-1 and TRBJ2-1; D ambiguous. Germline CDR1 reads MGHRA; CDR2 reads YSYEKL. Trimming took off 2 bases at V and 2 bases at J, with 16 bases between the two ends. This CDR3 spans 17 amino acids. The CDR3 DNA is TGCGCCAGCAGCCAATACGACAACCCGAGTACCTACAATGAGCAGTTCTTC. It specifies CASSQYDNPSTYNEQFF.

The gene calls are TRBV18 and TRBJ2-7, with 7 bases fitting TRBD1. J gave up 5 bases and V 4 bases, and 5 bases lay outside the gene matches. The CDR3 covers 13 residues. From germline, CDR1 is KGHSH and CDR2 LQKENI. The CDR3 nucleotides are TGTGCCAGCTCACTGGGGACAGTAAACGAGCAGTACTTC. Amino acids: CASSLGTVNEQYF.

J is TRBJ1-6 and V is TRBV19; possible D gene TRBD1, 5 bases. V lost 6 bases to trimming and J lost 0 bases, with 12 bases between them. Germline lookup yields CDR1 LNHDA and CDR2 SQIVND (reference sequence). The CDR3 sequence is 16 residues long. The CDR3 bases are TGTGCCAGTAGCCATTACAGGAGCTCCTATAATTCACCCCTCCACTTT. The encoded protein is CASSHYRSSYNSPLHF.